The clone carrying this T cell receptor beta chain was detected ten times or more. Its specificity is unknown. The ends lost 4 bases at V and 2 bases at J; junction bases unmatched: 8. Germline V CDR1 and CDR2: SGHRS, YFSETQ. CDR3 length equals 15 residues. Addition of a universal primer site occurred through template switching, and cDNA carried unique molecular identifiers. A single record per CDR3 protein comes from TCRdb applying MiXCR to the 5' RACE reads. The table includes around 500,000 distinct CDR3 sequences, 13% to 15% detected once. This entry belongs to a study of identical twins. General study points: Weaker excess sharing between twins was seen in beta out-of-frame sequences. The analysis was cross-sectional rather than longitudinal within donors.

The same data also contributed to another study, on yellow fever vaccine responses in identical twins. That work states: Vaccine-induced T cell responses in twins were reportedly observed to appear partly convergent, partly personalized.

The TCR comes from a woman under 30 in good health. This chain links TRBV5-1 with TRBJ2-5; 7 nucleotides align to TRBD1. The source material was CD4+ T cells sorted from blood. The CDR3 sequence: CASSDPGQQQETQYF. The CDR3 DNA is TGCGCCAGCAGCGACCCGGGACAGCAACAAGAGACCCAGTACTTC.